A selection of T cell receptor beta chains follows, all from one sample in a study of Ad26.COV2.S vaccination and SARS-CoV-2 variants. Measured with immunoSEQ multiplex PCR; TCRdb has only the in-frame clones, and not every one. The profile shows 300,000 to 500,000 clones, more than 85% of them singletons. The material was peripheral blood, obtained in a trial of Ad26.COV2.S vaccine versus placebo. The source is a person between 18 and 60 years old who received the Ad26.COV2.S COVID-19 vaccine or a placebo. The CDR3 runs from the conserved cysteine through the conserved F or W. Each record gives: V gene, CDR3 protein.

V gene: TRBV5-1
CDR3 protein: CASSSTGLTLEAFF

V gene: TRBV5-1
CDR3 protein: CASTNSATNTGELFF

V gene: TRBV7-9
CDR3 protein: CASSPTRTDYEQYF

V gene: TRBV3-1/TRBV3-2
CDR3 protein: CASSQVVAGGSEQFF

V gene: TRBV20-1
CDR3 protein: CSASTLAGTTDTQYF

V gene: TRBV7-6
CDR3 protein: CASSLGSRGLEEKLFF

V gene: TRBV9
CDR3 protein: CASSIGTGVAGANVLTF

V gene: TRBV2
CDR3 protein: CASTQGGTQYF

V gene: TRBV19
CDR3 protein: CASSTQGDPTYEQYF

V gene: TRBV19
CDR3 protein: CASSIVVNEKLFF

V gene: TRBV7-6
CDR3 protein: CASSYIIGGTGNEQFF